The entry below gives a single T cell receptor (beta chain) sequence along with its context. This entry is derived from a study of blood T cell repertoires in COVID-19. In the study overall: Sites across the United States, Italy and Spain contributed samples from acute and convalescent COVID-19. Sample material is recorded as cDNA or gDNA derived from T cells, B-cell-depleted T cells, or PBMCs.

Per the authors' pipeline: Reference gene primer amplification gave nucleated cell count estimates. Some clones are missing from TCRdb's copy, which holds only in-frame ones; the method was immunoSEQ multiplex PCR. V and J calls and clone size are copied from that table; D and trimming were computed from the DNA. The sample consists of 150,000 to 200,000 clones, roughly four fifths of them appearing once. Per the germline V gene, CDR1 is SGHRS and CDR2 is YFSETQ. The CDR3 is made up of 11 amino acids. V was trimmed by 3 bases and J by 5 bases, leaving 5 bases between them. Sequencing was done on a sample of peripheral blood. The V gene is TRBV5-1, the J gene TRBJ2-5, with D uncertain. This receptor was identified in a human donor in a cohort sampled during active COVID-19. The CDR3 DNA reads TGCGCCAGCAGCTCCCATGAGACCCAGTACTTC. Protein product: CASSSHETQYF.